Given below is one T cell receptor (beta chain) in context. The CDR3 length is 13 residues. Germline V gene data show CDR1 as MNHEY and CDR2 as SVGAGI. Trimming shortened V by 0 bases and J by 2 bases, and 5 bases separated the two germline ends. The sample comes from a study of T cell responses to AZD1222 COVID-19 vaccine. Some clones are missing from TCRdb's copy, which holds only in-frame ones; the method was immunoSEQ multiplex PCR. Of about 180,000 clones listed, 75% to 90% were seen once; the top ten hold roughly 4%. The TCR sequence derives from an adult who received the MenACWY meningococcal vaccine as a control. The sequences come from peripheral blood, collected 28 days after the second dose of the MenACWY control vaccine. The chain links TRBV6-5 to TRBJ2-7, with D perhaps matching TRBD1 (5 bases). CDR3: CASSYSDTYEQYF. CDR3 DNA sequence: TGTGCCAGCAGTTACTCGGACACCTACGAGCAGTACTTC.